Listed below are T cell receptor beta chains from one sample, sequenced in a study of shared clonotypes between healthy human individuals. The data were produced by immunoSEQ multiplex PCR, yet TCRdb's version contains in-frame clones alone and is incomplete. Among around 610,000 clones, roughly 96% were seen once, and the ten largest hold approximately 0.12%. The specimen sequenced was naive CD8+ T cells sorted from blood. The receptors stem from a woman between 25 and 40 years old in good health. CDR3s include the opening cysteine and the closing phenylalanine or tryptophan. D genes are given only for firm matches. Expanded clones are given a class, and other clones once, few, many or no size at all.

V: TRBV7-6; J: TRBJ2-7; D: TRBD1; size: NA; CDR3: CASSLTGGKPDYEQYF; DNA: TGTGCCAGCAGCTTAACAGGGGGCAAGCCCGACTACGAGCAGTACTTC
V: TRBV18; J: TRBJ2-1; D: NA; size: NA; CDR3: CASSPRQSGENNEQFF; DNA: TGTGCCAGCTCACCACGGCAGTCCGGCGAGAACAATGAGCAGTTCTTC
V: TRBV28; J: TRBJ1-1; D: NA; size: NA; CDR3: CASSLGAEGDTEAFF; DNA: TGTGCCAGCAGTTTGGGGGCAGAAGGGGACACTGAAGCTTTCTTT
V: TRBV19; J: TRBJ1-5; D: TRBD1; size: few; CDR3: CASSIDREGNQPQHF; DNA: TGTGCCAGTAGTATCGACAGGGAGGGCAATCAGCCCCAGCATTTT
V: TRBV28; J: TRBJ2-7; D: NA; size: NA; CDR3: CASRTRETYEQYF; DNA: TGTGCCAGCAGGACCCGGGAAACCTACGAGCAGTACTTC
V: TRBV28; J: TRBJ2-7; D: NA; size: NA; CDR3: CATTGTESYEQYF; DNA: TGTGCCACAACCGGGACTGAGTCCTACGAGCAGTACTTC
V: TRBV19; J: TRBJ2-3; D: NA; size: NA; CDR3: CASSIWLARTDTQYF; DNA: TGTGCCAGTAGTATTTGGCTAGCGAGGACAGATACGCAGTATTTT
V: TRBV30; J: TRBJ1-3; D: TRBD1; size: once; CDR3: CAWSVRDSSGNTIYF; DNA: TGTGCCTGGAGTGTACGGGACAGCTCTGGAAACACCATATATTTT
V: TRBV27; J: TRBJ2-2; D: NA; size: NA; CDR3: CASSFYSNTGELFF; DNA: TGTGCCAGCAGTTTTTACTCAAACACCGGGGAGCTGTTTTTT
V: TRBV5-1; J: TRBJ2-2; D: TRBD2; size: NA; CDR3: CASMFSAGGLRTGELFF; DNA: TGCGCCAGCATGTTTTCGGCGGGAGGCCTCAGAACCGGGGAGCTGTTTTTT
V: TRBV28; J: TRBJ2-7; D: NA; size: NA; CDR3: CASSYPTYEQYF; DNA: TGTGCCAGCAGTTACCCCACCTACGAGCAGTACTTC
V: TRBV6-4; J: TRBJ2-5; D: NA; size: NA; CDR3: CASSGMIGTQYF; DNA: TGTGCCAGCAGTGGTATGATCGGGACCCAGTACTTC
V: TRBV30; J: TRBJ1-2; D: TRBD1; size: once; CDR3: CAAGGAVYGYTF; DNA: TGTGCCGCAGGGGGCGCCGTTTATGGCTACACCTTC
V: TRBV9; J: TRBJ2-1; D: TRBD1; size: NA; CDR3: CASSSRTGSSYNEQFF; DNA: TGTGCCAGCAGCTCAAGGACAGGGAGCTCCTACAATGAGCAGTTCTTC
V: TRBV28; J: TRBJ1-5; D: NA; size: NA; CDR3: CASSLRGIVYQPQHF; DNA: TGTGCCAGCAGTTTACGGGGCATTGTCTATCAGCCCCAGCATTTT
V: TRBV2; J: TRBJ1-3; D: NA; size: NA; CDR3: CASSDMGGFGNTIYF; DNA: TGTGCCAGCAGTGATATGGGGGGCTTTGGAAACACCATATATTTT
V: TRBV10-2; J: TRBJ2-3; D: TRBD2; size: NA; CDR3: CASTWASGSDTQYF; DNA: TGCGCCAGCACTTGGGCTAGCGGTTCAGATACGCAGTATTTT
V: TRBV6-5; J: TRBJ1-5; D: NA; size: NA; CDR3: CASANGGASNQPQHF; DNA: TGTGCCAGCGCCAACGGGGGCGCGAGCAATCAGCCCCAGCATTTT
V: TRBV7-2; J: TRBJ2-7; D: TRBD2; size: once; CDR3: CASSLPRGRGLSYEQYF; DNA: TGTGCCAGCAGCTTACCTAGAGGGAGGGGTCTCTCCTACGAGCAGTACTTC
V: TRBV6-1; J: TRBJ1-2; D: TRBD1; size: NA; CDR3: CASSEGDRGHFGYTF; DNA: TGTGCCAGCAGTGAAGGGGACAGGGGGCATTTTGGCTACACCTTC
V: TRBV9; J: TRBJ1-1; D: TRBD1; size: NA; CDR3: CASSVGRGHGTEAFF; DNA: TGTGCCAGCAGCGTAGGCAGGGGGCATGGGACTGAAGCTTTCTTT
V: TRBV7-9; J: TRBJ1-1; D: NA; size: NA; CDR3: CASSPGTTEAFF; DNA: TGTGCCAGCAGCCCAGGGACCACTGAAGCTTTCTTT
V: TRBV9; J: TRBJ2-5; D: NA; size: once; CDR3: CASSPGDRAETQYF; DNA: TGTGCCAGCAGCCCCGGGGACCGCGCGGAGACCCAGTACTTC
V: TRBV2; J: TRBJ2-1; D: TRBD2; size: NA; CDR3: CASRRLAGGNEQFF; DNA: TGTGCCAGCAGGAGACTAGCGGGGGGCAATGAGCAGTTCTTC
V: TRBV5-8; J: TRBJ1-5; D: NA; size: NA; CDR3: CASSLEAVSYSNQPQHF; DNA: TGTGCCAGCAGCTTGGAGGCAGTTAGCTATAGCAATCAGCCCCAGCATTTT
V: TRBV7-2; J: TRBJ2-2; D: NA; size: NA; CDR3: CASSLSRDPSDGELFF; DNA: TGTGCCAGCAGCCTAAGCAGGGACCCTTCAGACGGGGAGCTGTTTTTT
V: TRBV6-5; J: TRBJ2-3; D: TRBD2; size: few; CDR3: CASSYGTSRTDTQYF; DNA: TGTGCCAGCAGTTACGGGACTAGCCGCACAGATACGCAGTATTTT
V: TRBV7-2; J: TRBJ2-7; D: NA; size: NA; CDR3: CASSSIGHAYEQYF; DNA: TGTGCCAGCAGCTCAATCGGACACGCCTACGAGCAGTACTTC
V: TRBV29-1; J: TRBJ2-7; D: NA; size: NA; CDR3: CSVETRRGRTSQYF; DNA: TGCAGCGTTGAAACCCGGCGTGGCAGAACCTCGCAGTACTTC
V: TRBV19; J: TRBJ2-3; D: TRBD2; size: NA; CDR3: CASSDRLAVAADTQYF; DNA: TGTGCCAGTAGTGATAGACTAGCGGTGGCGGCAGATACGCAGTATTTT
V: TRBV6-4; J: TRBJ1-2; D: NA; size: once; CDR3: CASYDGLEGYTF; DNA: TGTGCCAGCTATGATGGGCTTGAGGGCTACACCTTC
V: TRBV27; J: TRBJ2-1; D: NA; size: NA; CDR3: CASSLTGPRNYNEQFF; DNA: TGTGCCAGCAGTTTAACGGGACCCAGAAATTACAATGAGCAGTTCTTC
V: TRBV13; J: TRBJ2-1; D: TRBD2; size: NA; CDR3: CASSGGLAKYNEQFF; DNA: TGTGCCAGCAGCGGGGGACTAGCGAAATACAATGAGCAGTTCTTC
V: TRBV19; J: TRBJ1-5; D: NA; size: NA; CDR3: CASSIYYSNQPQHF; DNA: TGTGCCAGTAGTATTTACTATAGCAATCAGCCCCAGCATTTT
V: TRBV5-6; J: TRBJ2-7; D: NA; size: NA; CDR3: CASSSATATYEQYF; DNA: TGTGCCAGCAGCTCCGCGACAGCCACCTACGAGCAGTACTTC
V: TRBV7-9; J: TRBJ1-5; D: NA; size: NA; CDR3: CASSGLGAGGQPQHF; DNA: TGTGCCAGCAGCGGCCTCGGGGCCGGCGGGCAGCCCCAGCATTTT